This T cell receptor (beta chain) was documented in a study of blood T cell repertoires in COVID-19. Study-level background: The United States, Italy and Spain were the sources of the acute and convalescent COVID-19 samples. PBMCs, B-cell-depleted T cells, or T cells provided the cDNA or gDNA that made up the material.

In the authors' workflow: Counts of nucleated cells, estimated from reference gene primer amplification, were obtained. This table comes from immunoSEQ multiplex PCR, and its TCRdb copy is limited to in-frame clones, with some not included. V and J calls and clone size are those listed in that table; D and trimming were worked out from the DNA. Of about 45,000 clones in the sample, approximately 87% were seen once. This CDR3 is 17 amino acids long. The germline gives CDR1 MNHEY, CDR2 SMNVEV (reference sequence). With V trimmed by 6 bases and J by 7 bases, 13 bases remained unmatched. Sequences were obtained from peripheral blood. This receptor was obtained from a human donor in a cohort sampled during active COVID-19. The gene calls are TRBV27 and TRBJ1-4; 11 bases are a match to TRBD1. CDR3 sequence (DNA): TGTGCCAGCAGATCCGGACAGGGGGCCTGGGTTAGTGAAAAACTGTTTTTT. Amino acids: CASRSGQGAWVSEKLFF.